This T cell receptor (beta chain) was sequenced in a study of T-cell memory formation after mild COVID-19. Many counts were recorded for this clonotype. Antigen specificity is unknown. TCRdb itself ran the 5' RACE reads through MiXCR, one entry per CDR3 protein. The table records fewer than 600,000 distinct CDR3 sequences, less than 25% of them present only once. Notes on the study in general: Pre-infection memory contained some responding clones, which suggested that cross-reactive memory had joined.

V gave up 2 bases and J gave up 1 base; unmatched junction bases: 2. The V gene's germline CDR1 is SNHLY and CDR2 FYNNEI. The CDR3 extends over 14 amino acids. The receptor was derived from an adult woman who had mild COVID-19 (a few samples of this study predate the infection). Cell type and time point are not known. Sequencing input: PBMCs or a T cell subset sorted from them (not recorded which). The V gene is TRBV2, the J gene TRBJ2-7, with 7 bases fitting TRBD1. The CDR3 loop is CASSEQGESYEQYF. The CDR3 bases are TGTGCCAGCAGTGAACAGGGGGAGTCCTACGAGCAGTACTTC.